This TCR beta chain was captured in a study of cytomegalovirus exposure and HLA in healthy donors. Study findings and constraints: Likely technical artifact: a cluster of highly shared sequence variants. Published work reported that the classifier diagnosed cytomegalovirus status with high specificity and sensitivity. In vitro testing confirmed three CMV-associated chains as specific for CMV antigens.

In the case of this clone: Its antigen is still unknown.

Amplification used 60 Vbeta primers and 13 Jbeta primers. In the original processing: Approximately 11 million of the roughly 80 million unique TCR beta chains counted in a later analysis were shared. The assay was immunoSEQ multiplex PCR, and TCRdb's table has in-frame clones only and misses some. V and J calls and clone size follow that table, whereas D and trimming were derived from the DNA. This sample has 90,000 to 120,000 clones, with approximately 81% found just once. Germline V gene data show CDR1 as MRHNA and CDR2 as SNTAGT. This CDR3 is 15 amino acids long. With V trimmed by 3 bases and J by 3 bases, 5 bases remained unmatched.

Material: PBMCs. This chain connects TRBV6-4 to TRBJ1-2, with TRBD1 matching over 9 bases. The TCR sequence derives from a man aged 25 to 40 in good health and CMV-seronegative. The DNA of the CDR3 is TGTGCCAGCAGTGATAAGACAGGGGGAGACTATGGCTACACCTTC. Its protein product is CASSDKTGGDYGYTF.